This T cell receptor (beta chain) was recovered during a study of control samples from healthy donors and cancer patients. The table came from immunoSEQ multiplex PCR; TCRdb's copy has only in-frame clones and leaves some out. The sample has more than 85,000 clones; about 90% are singletons. The receptor was derived from a woman aged 18-30 years in good health. Specimen: blood.

This chain's CDR3 is CASSRAGRTRNEKLFF. Here the CDR3 DNA reads TGCGCCAGCAGCCGCGCTGGGAGGACACGCAATGAAAAACTGTTTTTT. The chain is built from TRBV4-1 and TRBJ1-4, with a tentative D call TRBD1 (5 bases). Looked up from germline, CDR1 is MGHRA and CDR2 is YSYEKL. The V end was cut by 4 bases, the J end by 5 bases, with 17 bases between. This CDR3 comprises 16 residues.